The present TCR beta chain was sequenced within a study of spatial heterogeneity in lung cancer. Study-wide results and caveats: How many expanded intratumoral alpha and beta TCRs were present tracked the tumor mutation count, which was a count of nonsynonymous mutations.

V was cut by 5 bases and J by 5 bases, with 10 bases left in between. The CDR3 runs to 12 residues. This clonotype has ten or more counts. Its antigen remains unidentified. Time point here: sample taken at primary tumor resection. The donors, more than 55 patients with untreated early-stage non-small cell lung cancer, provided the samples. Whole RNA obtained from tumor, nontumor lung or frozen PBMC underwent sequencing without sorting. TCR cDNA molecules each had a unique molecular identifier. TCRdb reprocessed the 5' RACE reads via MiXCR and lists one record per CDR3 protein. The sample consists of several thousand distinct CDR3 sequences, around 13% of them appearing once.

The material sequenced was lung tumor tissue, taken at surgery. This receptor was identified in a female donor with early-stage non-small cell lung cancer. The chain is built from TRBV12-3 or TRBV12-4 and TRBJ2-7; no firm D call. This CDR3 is CASSPTRHEQYF. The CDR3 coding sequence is TGTGCCAGCAGTCCCACGAGGCACGAGCAGTACTTC.